This T cell receptor (beta chain) was sequenced during a study of regulatory T cells in long-lasting Graves disease. Overall study results and limits: Persistent patients had a count of shared public clonotypes (around 2,500) that exceeded that of new patients (roughly 1,000).

Researchers made TCR beta libraries by using iRepertoire HTBI primers and running Arm-PCR on CDR3 regions. MiXCR, run by TCRdb on the multiplex PCR reads, gives a single entry per CDR3 protein. The sample contains fewer than 450,000 distinct CDR3 sequences, 15% of which appear only once. There are a few counts of this clonotype. Its antigen is not known. The ends were cut back, 5 bases at V and 3 bases at J, with 5 bases in the middle. CDR3 length equals 11 residues. CDR1 and CDR2 (germline): SGHRS, YFSETQ. Indicated time point: newly diagnosed GD, antithyroid drugs for less than 3 months. From RNA extracted from PBMCs, the TCR library was made. These data are also associated with another study on T cells in Graves' hyperthyroidism and ophthalmopathy.

The receptor was isolated from a woman in her thirties or forties with Graves disease. The sample here was peripheral blood mononuclear cells (PBMCs), taken at new diagnosis, from a patient treated with antithyroid drugs. The V gene is TRBV5-1, the J gene TRBJ2-5; D remains unclear. CDR3 sequence reads: CASRAEETQYF. CDR3 nucleotides: TGCGCCAGCAGGGCTGAAGAGACCCAGTACTTC.